The clone carrying this T cell receptor beta chain has a handful of counts. Participants had their cohort set by participant-reported clinical history. Methods used by the authors: Nucleated cell counts were estimated from reference gene primer amplification. Method: immunoSEQ multiplex PCR; TCRdb's copy keeps in-frame clones and lacks some. The DNA gave D and trimming, while V, J and clone size come from that table. In the table there are hundreds of thousands of clones, 80% to 90% of which are singletons. This specimen comes from a study of blood T cell repertoires in COVID-19. Study context: Each recovered donor of Cohort 3 presented with two negative PCRs, clearance, or symptom resolution. Sources were T cells, B-cell-depleted T cells, or PBMCs; the material itself was cDNA or gDNA.

CDR3 length: 14 amino acids. V lost 4 bases and J 5 bases, leaving 12 bases between the germline ends. CDR1 KGHSH and CDR2 LQKENI come from the germline V gene. The sequence came from a man aged 40-49 years in a cohort exposed to, infected with or recovered from COVID-19 (not recorded which). Sequencing used PBMCs or T cells enriched from blood (not recorded which). This chain joins TRBV18 and TRBJ2-1, with D perhaps matching TRBD2 (5 bases). The CDR3 region is CASSLFTRDNEQFF. The CDR3 nucleotides read TGTGCCAGCTCACTATTTACTAGGGACAATGAGCAGTTCTTC.